This TCR beta chain was profiled in a study of beta chain features in type 1 diabetes. For the study at large: Patients looked much like healthy donors when it came to age, gender and cell yields.

A word on this clone: The antigen is not known.

Of the isolated RNA, all was reverse transcribed, and so the sequenced material was expressed TCRB transcripts. Reads from naive, central memory and regulatory T cell samples averaged roughly 3.6 million. The data were produced by immunoSEQ multiplex PCR, yet TCRdb's version contains in-frame clones alone and is incomplete. The sample has 600,000 or so clones, about an eighth seen once. The study's findings and limits: Sequencing of cDNA might inflate the share of cells that strongly express TCR. Significant though moderate, a shortening of TCRB CDR3s appeared in all four CD4+ subsets of Type 1 diabetes patients.

CD4+ naive, central memory, regulatory and stem cell-like memory cells were sorted via CD45RO/CCR7/CD25/CD127/CD95/CD27. Per the germline V gene, CDR1 is GTSNPN and CDR2 is SVGIG (reference sequence). The CDR3 runs 11 residues. Trimming cost V 0 bases and J 5 bases, with 5 bases left between them. The origin of this receptor is a man aged 30-40 years with type 1 diabetes. The sample was naive CD4+ T cells from blood. This chain connects TRBV30 to TRBJ2-7; D may be TRBD1 (5 bases). CDR3 nucleotide sequence: TGTGCCTGGAGTGTAGGGGACGAGCAGTACTTC. It codes for CAWSVGDEQYF. The full variable domain, completed using reference TRBV30 and TRBJ2-7, is SQTIHQWPATLVQPVGSPLSLECTVEGTSNPNLYWYRQAAGRGLQLLFYSVGIGQISSEVPQNLSASRPQDRQFILSSKKLLLSDSGFYLCAWSVGDEQYFGPGTRLTVT.